Shown below are 7 T cell receptor beta chains from a single sample sequenced in a study of circulating tumor DNA in untreated peripheral T-cell lymphoma. Sequenced by immunoSEQ multiplex PCR; TCRdb stores in-frame clones only, minus some. The data show around 6,600 clones, about three fifths seen once. What was sequenced was tumor tissue. The receptors stem from a human donor with peripheral T-cell lymphoma.

V is TRBV7-6 and J is TRBJ2-1; 8 bases agree with TRBD2. Trimming cost V 3 bases and J 9 bases; bases outside gene matches: 10. Germline assignment: CDR1 SGHVS and CDR2 FNYEAQ. The CDR3 totals 15 residues. CDR3 protein: CASSLGLSGSLEQFF. The CDR3 DNA follows: TGTGCCAGCAGCTTGGGGTTGAGCGGGAGCCTTGAGCAGTTCTTC.

V and J are TRBV5-1 and TRBJ2-1, with TRBD2 identical over 13 bases. This CDR3 is 14 amino acids long. Germline CDR1 reads SGHRS; CDR2 reads YFSETQ. The J segment lost 9 bases and the V segment lost 3 bases, leaving 3 bases of the junction unmatched. This chain's CDR3 is CASSWTSGSGEQFF. The CDR3 bases are TGCGCCAGCAGCTGGACTAGCGGGAGTGGTGAGCAGTTCTTC.

This clone appeared a few times. The V and J genes are TRBV19 and TRBJ1-2; D may be TRBD1 (6 bases). The CDR3 spans 14 residues. The germline CDR1 and CDR2 sequences are LNHDA and SQIVND (reference sequence). V lost 9 bases, J lost 0 bases, and 14 bases lay in between. The CDR3 bases are TGTGCCAGCCGCTTGACAGGCTCTAACTATGGCTACACCTTC. This gives the protein CASRLTGSNYGYTF.

The chain couples TRBV6-8 to TRBJ2-1; 13 bases agree with TRBD2. Germline V gives CDR1 MNHGY, CDR2 SAAAGT. The CDR3 consists of 14 residues. The CDR3 protein is CAIIGTSGVTLEFF. CDR3 nucleotides: TGTGCAATCATCGGGACTAGCGGGGTTACGTTGGAGTTCTTC.

This chain joins TRBV19 and TRBJ1-1; D gene unclear. Germline V gene lookup returns CDR1 LNHDA and CDR2 SQIVND (reference sequence). The CDR3 is 13 amino acids. Trimming cost V 3 bases and J 1 base, with 6 bases left between them. The CDR3 reads CASSIMRNTEAFF. CDR3 DNA sequence: TGTGCCAGTAGTATTATGCGGAACACTGAAGCTTTCTTT.

V gene TRBV16 combines with J gene TRBJ2-1; D is unresolved. Trimming took 4 bases from V and 15 from J, leaving 25 bases between them. The CDR3 consists of 15 residues. Germline V CDR1 and CDR2: KGHSY, FQNENV. CDR3 protein: CASSPHPRVGETRFF. The DNA for the CDR3 is TGTGCCAGCAGCCCCCATCCTCGGGTAGGCGAGACTCGGTTCTTC.

This clone was detected only a few times. CDR3 loop: CASSFRLAGTPYNEQFF. The CDR3 nucleotides are TGTGCCAGCAGCTTCCGACTAGCGGGTACCCCCTACAATGAGCAGTTCTTC. J is TRBJ2-1 and V is TRBV11-3, with 10 bases fitting TRBD2. There are 17 residues in the CDR3. Per germline, CDR1 SGHNT and CDR2 YENEEA. The V gene end was trimmed by 3 bases and the J gene end by 2 bases; junction bases not matched to a gene: 7.